Following are 32 T cell receptor beta chains from one sample sequenced in a study of T cell changes during pregnancy in multiple sclerosis. TCRdb keeps only in-frame clones here, not all; method: immunoSEQ multiplex PCR. The sample holds approximately 120,000 clones, around 95% seen once. The source was peripheral blood, collected after pregnancy. The receptors here all came from a female donor with multiple sclerosis, enrolled in a pregnancy study.

This clone is a singleton in its sample. The V and J genes are TRBV28 and TRBJ2-3; TRBD2 matches at 10 bases. This CDR3 is 15 amino acids long. V trimming: 3 bases; J trimming: 5 bases; junction bases outside the gene matches: 5. Germline V gene lookup returns CDR1 MDHEN and CDR2 SYDVKM. CDR3 sequence (DNA): TGTGCCAGCAGTTTCGGGCTAGCGGGAGTAGATACGCAGTATTTT. Translating it yields CASSFGLAGVDTQYF.

The chain links TRBV28 to TRBJ2-7; 8 nucleotides align to TRBD1. Looked up from germline, CDR1 is MDHEN and CDR2 is SYDVKM. This CDR3 comprises 16 residues. V shed 4 bases, J shed 3 bases, and the junction held 11 bases outside the gene matches. CDR3 nucleotide sequence: TGTGCCAGCAGTTCGCTAAGATCAGGGGGCCACTACGAGCAGTACTTC. Amino acids: CASSSLRSGGHYEQYF.

CDR3 amino acids: CASSLAVLETGQGFYGYTF. DNA for the CDR3: TGCGCCAGCAGCTTGGCCGTACTGGAAACGGGACAGGGCTTTTATGGCTACACCTTC. V is TRBV5-1 and J is TRBJ1-2, with TRBD1 identical over 9 bases. The CDR3 is made up of 19 amino acids. Germline values: CDR1 SGHRS, CDR2 YFSETQ. With V trimmed by 0 bases and J by 5 bases, 17 bases remained unmatched.

The chain links TRBV27 to TRBJ1-2; TRBD1 agrees at 7 bases. CDR1 is MNHEY and CDR2 is SMNVEV in the germline V gene (reference sequence). CDR3 size: 13 residues. V trimming: 6 bases; J trimming: 4 bases; junction bases outside the gene matches: 5. CDR3: CASSTTGTYGYTF. The CDR3 DNA reads TGTGCCAGCAGCACGACAGGGACCTATGGCTACACCTTC.

The chain has TRBV6-5 and TRBJ2-2; possibly TRBD1 for D (7 bases). Germline CDR1 and CDR2: MNHEY and SVGAGI. The CDR3 sequence is 15 residues long. The V end was cut by 6 bases, the J end by 0 bases, with 11 bases between. The CDR3 sequence: CASRRGTANTGELFF. CDR3 nucleotide sequence: TGTGCCAGCAGACGGGGGACAGCGAACACCGGGGAGCTGTTTTTT.

The J gene is TRBJ1-1, the V gene TRBV29-1; TRBD1 matches 7 bases. The CDR3 extends over 11 amino acids. The V segment lost 7 bases and the J segment 5 bases; nucleotides outside the gene matches: 4. The germline V gene has CDR1 SQVTM and CDR2 ANQGSEA. CDR3 in DNA: TGCAGCGGGATACAGGGGACTGAAGCTTTCTTT. Protein: CSGIQGTEAFF.

The rearrangement links TRBV28 to TRBJ1-4; D might be TRBD1 (6 bases). The V and J ends lost 5 bases and 3 bases respectively, with 13 bases between them. The CDR3 runs to 15 residues. Germline V gene sequence: CDR1 MDHEN, CDR2 SYDVKM. The CDR3 spells CASSLPTGSNEKLFF. The CDR3 DNA follows: TGTGCCAGCAGTCTACCGACAGGTTCTAATGAAAAACTGTTTTTT.

V usage is TRBV5-1 and J usage is TRBJ2-3; perhaps TRBD1 as D (6 bases). The CDR3 contains 15 residues. V gave up 3 bases and J gave up 3 bases, with 14 bases separating them. Looked up from germline, CDR1 is SGHRS and CDR2 is YFSETQ. CDR3 in DNA: TGCGCCAGCAGCTCAGGGGCCAAGGGAACAGATACGCAGTATTTT. This encodes CASSSGAKGTDTQYF.

The chain recombines TRBV5-1 with TRBJ1-2; TRBD1 agrees at 7 bases. Trimming cost V 5 bases and J 5 bases; bases outside gene matches: 12. Germline CDR1 reads SGHRS; CDR2 reads YFSETQ. The CDR3 length is 15 residues. The CDR3 region is CASSNLASGGYGYTF. CDR3 nucleotides: TGCGCCAGCAGTAATTTAGCTTCAGGGGGTTATGGCTACACCTTC.

V is TRBV28 and J is TRBJ1-6; D gene unclear. In germline, CDR1 is MDHEN, CDR2 SYDVKM. This CDR3 is 14 amino acids long. The germline V and J ends were trimmed by 6 bases and 7 bases, with 13 bases remaining between them. CDR3 protein: CASSPGLPNSPLHF. The CDR3 DNA sequence: TGTGCCAGCAGCCCGGGGTTACCCAATTCACCCCTCCACTTT. Supplemented by reference TRBV28 and TRBJ1-6, the full variable domain reads DVKVTQSSRYLVKRTGEKVFLECVQDMDHENMFWYRQDPGLGLRLIYFSYDVKMKEKGDIPEGYSVSREKKERFSLILESASTNQTSMYLCASSPGLPNSPLHFGNGTRLTVT.

V gene TRBV7-8 combines with J gene TRBJ2-5, with 15 bases lining up with TRBD2. The germline V gene has CDR1 SGHVS and CDR2 FQNEAQ. With V trimmed by 3 bases and J by 5 bases, 10 bases remained unmatched. CDR3 size: 18 residues. The CDR3 DNA reads as TGTGCCAGCAGCTTGGGACTAGCGGGAGGTTGGGTGGGGGAGACCCAGTACTTC. Its protein product is CASSLGLAGGWVGETQYF.

This clone is a singleton in its sample. The V gene is TRBV9, the J gene TRBJ2-3; weak D call: TRBD1 (6 bases). The germline CDR1 and CDR2 sequences are SGDLS and YYNGEE. Trimming cost V 4 bases and J 6 bases, with 9 bases left between them. This CDR3 has 12 residues. CDR3 residues: CASSLTGDTQYF. The DNA of the CDR3 is TGTGCCAGCAGCCTTACAGGGGATACGCAGTATTTT.

The CDR3 nucleotides are TGTGCCAGCAGTCCTGAGACGCTCAAGGAGGGCCAGCCCCAGCATTTT. This codes for CASSPETLKEGQPQHF. The chain carries TRBV6-9 and TRBJ1-5, with D unresolved. The V gene lost 5 bases and the J gene lost 7 bases, with 21 bases spanning the gap. The CDR3 extends over 16 amino acids. Per the germline V gene, CDR1 is MNHGY and CDR2 is SVAAGI.

The rearrangement joins TRBV5-1 to TRBJ2-5, with D unresolved. Germline V lookup: CDR1 SGHRS, CDR2 YFSETQ. The CDR3 spans 15 residues. V shed 0 bases and J shed 0 bases, with 9 bases lying between them. CDR3 protein: CASSLGSFDQETQYF. The CDR3 nucleotides are TGCGCCAGCAGCTTGGGTAGTTTCGACCAAGAGACCCAGTACTTC.

This clone was recorded once. The chain links TRBV6-1 to TRBJ2-5; D possibly corresponds to TRBD2 (5 bases). From germline, CDR1 is MNHNS and CDR2 SASEGT. Trimming took off 4 bases at V and 2 bases at J, with 14 bases between the two ends. CDR3 length: 15 residues. The CDR3 here is CASSVVTLVQETQYF. Written as DNA, the CDR3 is TGTGCCAGCAGTGTAGTGACACTAGTACAAGAGACCCAGTACTTC.

The genes are TRBV19 and TRBJ2-3; a weak D match, TRBD2 (6 bases). The CDR3 is 14 amino acids. V gave up 5 bases and J gave up 10 bases, with 19 bases separating them. CDR1 is LNHDA and CDR2 is SQIVND in the germline V gene (reference sequence). CDR3 amino acids: CASSAGGRTSAQYF. The CDR3 DNA sequence: TGTGCCAGTAGTGCCGGGGGAAGAACAAGTGCGCAGTATTTT.

J is TRBJ2-6 and V is TRBV27; TRBD1 matches 9 bases. Germline CDR1 MNHEY, CDR2 SMNVEV (reference sequence). This CDR3 is 17 amino acids long. V shed 5 bases and J 2 bases; nucleotides not matched to a gene: 7. The CDR3 region is CASSQRDRVAGANVLTF. In DNA form, the CDR3 reads TGTGCCAGCAGTCAACGGGACAGGGTGGCTGGGGCCAACGTCCTGACTTTC.

The chain uses TRBV28 and TRBJ1-2; D unresolved. The CDR3 extends over 13 amino acids. Trimming took 2 bases from V and 3 from J, leaving 7 bases between them. CDR1 is MDHEN and CDR2 is SYDVKM in the germline V gene. The CDR3 DNA follows: TGTGCCAGCAGTTTACAGGAACACTATGGCTACACCTTC. This encodes CASSLQEHYGYTF.

The chain is built from TRBV27 and TRBJ2-7, with 7 bases matching TRBD1. The junction had 4 bases not matched to a gene; V was cut back by 0 bases and J by 2 bases. Germline V gene data show CDR1 as MNHEY and CDR2 as SMNVEV (reference sequence). CDR3 length: 15 amino acids. For the CDR3, the DNA is TGTGCCAGCAGTTTATCCTACAGGGGAACCTACGAGCAGTACTTC. Its translation is CASSLSYRGTYEQYF.

The chain recombines TRBV15 with TRBJ1-2, with 7 bases identical to TRBD1. The germline V gene has CDR1 LNHNV and CDR2 YYDKDF (reference sequence). The CDR3 is made up of 13 amino acids. Germline trimming cut 3 bases from V and 7 bases from J; bases unmatched to any gene: 5. CDR3 protein: CATSSDRDAGYTF. The CDR3 coding sequence is TGTGCCACCAGCAGTGACAGGGATGCTGGCTACACCTTC.

The chain is built from TRBV5-6 and TRBJ1-2; tentatively, D is TRBD1 (6 bases). The CDR3 runs 14 residues. V was cut by 0 bases and J by 5 bases, with 11 bases left in between. Germline assignment: CDR1 SGHDT and CDR2 YYEEEE. The CDR3 nucleotides are TGTGCCAGCAGCTTGGACAGGGCCCGGTATGGCTACACCTTC. This encodes CASSLDRARYGYTF.

V is TRBV7-8 and J is TRBJ2-5; D might be TRBD1 (5 bases). This CDR3 has 16 residues. Looked up from germline, CDR1 is SGHVS and CDR2 is FQNEAQ. Trimming left V 4 bases short and J 1 base short, with 16 bases between. In DNA, the CDR3 is TGTGCCAGCAGCTCCTACCTAGGGGCCCTCCAAGAGACCCAGTACTTC. It codes for CASSSYLGALQETQYF.

The chain employs TRBV27 and TRBJ2-1; 9 bases are a match to TRBD2. Germline CDR1 reads MNHEY; CDR2 reads SMNVEV (reference sequence). This CDR3 is 15 amino acids long. With V trimmed by 3 bases and J by 7 bases, 7 bases remained unmatched. The CDR3 DNA is TGTGCCAGCAGTTTGCGGGGGGGGTATATGAATGAGCAGTTCTTC. Its protein product is CASSLRGGYMNEQFF.

The chain employs TRBV10-3 and TRBJ1-2; 7 bases agree with TRBD1. Losses at the gene ends were 0 bases for V and 5 bases for J; bases not matched to a gene: 6. This CDR3 spans 15 amino acids. CDR1 and CDR2 (germline): ENHRY, SYGVKD. CDR3 residues: CAISESKGAGYGYTF. Written as DNA, the CDR3 is TGTGCCATCAGTGAGTCGAAGGGGGCAGGATATGGCTACACCTTC.

J is TRBJ2-7 and V is TRBV18, with a tentative D call TRBD1 (6 bases). The CDR3 runs to 14 residues. Trimming stripped 3 bases from V and 3 bases from J, with 12 bases between. The V gene's germline CDR1 is KGHSH and CDR2 LQKENI. As DNA, the CDR3 is TGTGCCAGCTCACCCCCAACAGGGCTCTACGAGCAGTACTTC. Its protein product is CASSPPTGLYEQYF.

CDR3 nucleotide sequence: TGTGCCAGCAGACTTTATATTTCCTACGAGCAGTACTTC. It is translated as CASRLYISYEQYF. This rearrangement joins TRBV28 to TRBJ2-7; D uncertain. Trimming took 6 bases from V and 1 from J, leaving 10 bases between them. Germline V lookup: CDR1 MDHEN, CDR2 SYDVKM. CDR3 size: 13 residues.

The chain links TRBV28 to TRBJ2-7; TRBD2 is a possible D gene (6 bases). The length of the CDR3 is 15 residues. CDR1 and CDR2 (germline): MDHEN, SYDVKM. V gave up 4 bases and J gave up 3 bases, with 16 bases separating them. The chain's CDR3 is CASSSPIRLDYEQYF. CDR3 sequence (DNA): TGTGCCAGCAGTTCCCCCATCCGACTAGACTACGAGCAGTACTTC.

The V and J genes are TRBV6-6 and TRBJ1-6, with D possibly TRBD1 on 6 matching bases. Looked up from germline, CDR1 is MNHNY and CDR2 is SVGAGI (reference sequence). The V end lost 5 bases, the J end lost 7 bases, and 15 bases lay between the germline ends. The CDR3 consists of 15 residues. DNA for the CDR3: TGTGCCAGCAGTGACCTACAGGGTAGGAATTCACCCCTCCACTTT. This sequence encodes CASSDLQGRNSPLHF.

The gene calls are TRBV7-8 and TRBJ2-3, with 10 bases identical to TRBD2. CDR3 length: 18 amino acids. Trimming at V came to 5 bases and at J to 0 bases, leaving 11 bases not matched to a gene. CDR1 and CDR2 (germline): SGHVS, FQNEAQ. CDR3 nucleotide sequence: TGTGCCAGCAGCCCATACCGACTAGCGGGCTTTAGCACAGATACGCAGTATTTT. Amino acids: CASSPYRLAGFSTDTQYF.

The chain couples TRBV30 to TRBJ2-7; tentatively, D is TRBD2 (6 bases). The germline V gene encodes CDR1 GTSNPN and CDR2 SVGIG (reference sequence). Trimming cost V 3 bases and J 4 bases, with 10 bases left between them. The CDR3 has 12 amino acids. The CDR3 DNA follows: TGTGCCTGGAGGGGACTTACGTACGAGCAGTACTTC. Translating gives CAWRGLTYEQYF.

The CDR3 DNA reads as TGTGCCAGCGGTGGGACAGGGGCCCTGAACACTGAAGCTTTCTTT. As protein: CASGGTGALNTEAFF. The chain joins TRBV5-4 to TRBJ1-1, with TRBD1 matching 10 bases. Germline V gene sequence: CDR1 SGHNT, CDR2 YYREEE (reference sequence). After removal of 7 bases from V and 0 bases from J, the junction contained 6 bases not matched to a gene. This CDR3 is 15 amino acids long.

V usage is TRBV5-4 and J usage is TRBJ2-5, with D perhaps TRBD1 (5 bases). CDR3 length equals 13 residues. Trimming took off 2 bases at V and 2 bases at J, with 7 bases between the two ends. Germline V gene lookup returns CDR1 SGHNT and CDR2 YYREEE (reference sequence). CDR3 sequence (DNA): TGTGCCAGCAGCTTATCAGGGCAAGAGACCCAGTACTTC. Its protein product is CASSLSGQETQYF.